Shown below are 22 T cell receptor beta chains from a single sample sequenced in a study of control samples from healthy donors and cancer patients. Data came from immunoSEQ multiplex PCR; TCRdb stores just in-frame clones and leaves some out. The table has approximately 100,000 clones, roughly 90% seen once. Sequencing was done on a sample of blood. The receptors here all came from a human donor in good health. The donor label of this sample is uncertain.

The chain has TRBV19 and TRBJ1-5, with D perhaps TRBD1 (5 bases). V shed 7 bases and J shed 0 bases, with 13 bases lying between them. The CDR3 covers 15 residues. Germline-derived CDR1 and CDR2 are LNHDA and SQIVND (reference sequence). The CDR3 DNA reads TGTGCCAGTACATCAGGGCACTTTAGCAATCAGCCCCAGCATTTT. Its translation: CASTSGHFSNQPQHF.

The chain employs TRBV2 and TRBJ1-6; D possibly corresponds to TRBD1 (5 bases). This CDR3 contains 13 residues. V lost 6 bases and J 10 bases, leaving 13 bases between the germline ends. CDR1 and CDR2 (germline): SNHLY, FYNNEI. This chain's CDR3 is CASSEGPTSPLHF. CDR3 DNA: TGTGCCAGCAGCGAGGGACCGACCTCACCCCTCCACTTT. Looking up the rest from reference TRBV2 and TRBJ1-6 gives the full variable domain: EPEVTQTPSHQVTQMGQEVILRCVPISNHLYFYWYRQILGQKVEFLVSFYNNEISEKSEIFDDQFSVERPDGSNFTLKIRSTKLEDSAMYFCASSEGPTSPLHFGNGTRLTVT.

J is TRBJ2-3 and V is TRBV6-5; TRBD2 might be the D (5 bases). The CDR3 consists of 12 residues. In germline, CDR1 is MNHEY, CDR2 SVGAGI. Trimming cost V 5 bases and J 5 bases, with 8 bases left between them. The CDR3 DNA follows: TGTGCCAGCAGTATACTAGGAGATACGCAGTATTTT. It yields the protein CASSILGDTQYF.

The V gene is TRBV18, the J gene TRBJ2-2, with 7 bases that match TRBD1. The CDR3 loop spans 13 amino acids. The germline gives CDR1 KGHSH, CDR2 LQKENI. Trimming at V came to 6 bases and at J to 6 bases, leaving 4 bases not matched to a gene. Written as DNA, the CDR3 is TGTGCCAGCTCTCCGACAGGGTCCGGGGAGCTGTTTTTT. This sequence encodes CASSPTGSGELFF.

This clone was observed a few times. J is TRBJ1-6 and V is TRBV6-2 or TRBV6-3; 7 bases are a match to TRBD1. The V gene end was trimmed by 5 bases and the J gene end by 7 bases; junction bases not matched to a gene: 8. Germline CDR1 and CDR2: MNHEY and SVGEGT. The CDR3 length is 15 residues. DNA of the CDR3: TGTGCCAGCAGTCGTACCGGGACAGTAAATTCACCCCTCCACTTT. Protein product: CASSRTGTVNSPLHF.

The rearrangement links TRBV6-4 to TRBJ1-6; D gene ambiguous. The V end was cut by 8 bases, the J end by 1 base, with 6 bases between. Germline lookup yields CDR1 MRHNA and CDR2 SNTAGT. The CDR3 runs to 13 residues. The CDR3 sequence: CASRESYNSPLHF. CDR3 sequence (DNA): TGTGCCAGCCGGGAATCCTATAATTCACCCCTCCACTTT.

The V and J genes are TRBV19 and TRBJ1-2; D not certain. The CDR3 contains 13 residues. V shed 4 bases and J shed 0 bases, with 6 bases lying between them. CDR1 and CDR2 (germline): LNHDA, SQIVND (reference sequence). CDR3 protein: CASSTTPNYGYTF. The CDR3 DNA is TGTGCCAGTAGTACGACCCCTAACTATGGCTACACCTTC. Using reference TRBV19 and TRBJ1-2 for the parts outside the CDR3, the full variable domain is DGGITQSPKYLFRKEGQNVTLSCEQNLNHDAMYWYRQDPGQGLRLIYYSQIVNDFQKGDIAEGYSVSREKKESFPLTVTSAQKNPTAFYLCASSTTPNYGYTFGSGTRLTVV.

The chain is built from TRBV7-2 and TRBJ2-4; TRBD2 agrees at 9 bases. CDR3 length equals 17 residues. The germline CDR1 and CDR2 sequences are SGHTA and FQGNSA. The ends lost 2 bases at V and 5 bases at J; junction bases unmatched: 10. This CDR3 is CASSLKGRGGPQNIQYF. DNA of the CDR3: TGTGCCAGCAGCTTAAAAGGGCGGGGGGGCCCCCAAAACATTCAGTACTTC.

The J gene is TRBJ2-2, the V gene TRBV3-1 (or the pseudogene TRBV3-2); no clear D gene. The CDR3 is 14 amino acids. The V and J ends lost 6 bases and 1 base respectively, with 9 bases between them. Germline CDR1 reads LGHDT; CDR2 reads YNNKEL (reference sequence). CDR3 protein: CASSAARNTGELFF. In DNA, the CDR3 is TGTGCCAGCAGTGCCGCCCGGAACACCGGGGAGCTGTTTTTT.

The V call is TRBV5-1, the J call TRBJ2-5; D is unresolved. Germline V CDR1 and CDR2: SGHRS, YFSETQ. Trimming took off 3 bases at V and 5 bases at J, with 14 bases between the two ends. The CDR3 runs to 14 residues. Here the CDR3 DNA reads TGCGCCAGCAGCTCTGGGTCCACGGGCGAGACCCAGTACTTC. Translation: CASSSGSTGETQYF. The full variable domain, with the rest looked up from reference TRBV5-1 and TRBJ2-5, is KAGVTQTPRYLIKTRGQQVTLSCSPISGHRSVSWYQQTPGQGLQFLFEYFSETQRNKGNFPGRFSGRQFSNSRSEMNVSTLELGDSALYLCASSSGSTGETQYFGPGTRLLVL.

J is TRBJ1-2 and V is TRBV7-2; TRBD1 is a possible D gene (6 bases). Germline V gene lookup returns CDR1 SGHTA and CDR2 FQGNSA. V was trimmed by 4 bases and J by 6 bases, leaving 18 bases between them. CDR3 size: 15 residues. CDR3 sequence reads: CASSSTSRGADGYTF. CDR3 bases: TGTGCCAGCAGCTCCACCTCCCGGGGGGCGGATGGCTACACCTTC. Full variable domain (remainder filled in from reference TRBV7-2 and TRBJ1-2): GAGVSQSPSNKVTEKGKDVELRCDPISGHTALYWYRQSLGQGLEFLIYFQGNSAPDKSGLPSDRFSAERTGGSVSTLTIQRTQQEDSAVYLCASSSTSRGADGYTFGSGTRLTVV.

The genes are TRBV7-2 and TRBJ2-5, with D possibly being TRBD2 (6 bases). The CDR3 length is 16 residues. Trimming pared 2 bases from V and 5 bases from J, leaving 18 bases between. The germline CDR1 and CDR2 sequences are SGHTA and FQGNSA. The CDR3: CASSLPGVLSSETQYF. In DNA form, the CDR3 reads TGTGCCAGCAGCTTACCGGGGGTTTTAAGTTCGGAGACCCAGTACTTC. The full variable domain, rest sourced from reference TRBV7-2 and TRBJ2-5, is GAGVSQSPSNKVTEKGKDVELRCDPISGHTALYWYRQSLGQGLEFLIYFQGNSAPDKSGLPSDRFSAERTGGSVSTLTIQRTQQEDSAVYLCASSLPGVLSSETQYFGPGTRLLVL.

The chain couples TRBV6-5 to TRBJ2-7; 7 bases fit TRBD2. The CDR3 contains 15 residues. J lost 0 bases, V lost 7 bases, and 9 bases had no gene match. CDR1 and CDR2 (germline): MNHEY, SVGAGI. Written as DNA, the CDR3 is TGTGCCAGCACCCCCAACGGGAGGAGCTCCTACGAGCAGTACTTC. Translating it yields CASTPNGRSSYEQYF.

The chain recombines TRBV7-8 with TRBJ2-7, with 7 nucleotides matching TRBD1. CDR1 SGHVS and CDR2 FQNEAQ come from the germline V gene. V was pared by 1 base and J by 3 bases, with 9 bases of the junction left unmatched. The CDR3 extends over 16 amino acids. The CDR3 protein is CASSLEGGRMIYEQYF. CDR3 DNA sequence: TGTGCCAGCAGCTTAGAAGGGGGCCGAATGATCTACGAGCAGTACTTC.

The V call is TRBV18, the J call TRBJ1-5; the D gene is possibly TRBD1 (5 bases). CDR1 KGHSH and CDR2 LQKENI come from the germline V gene. Trimming left V 5 bases short and J 6 bases short, with 8 bases between. The CDR3 spans 12 residues. The CDR3 DNA is TGTGCCAGCTCAGAGGGACCTCAGCCCCAGCATTTT. Its protein is CASSEGPQPQHF.

V gene TRBV2 combines with J gene TRBJ2-3; 9 bases map to TRBD1. The junction had 5 bases not matched to a gene; V was cut back by 6 bases and J by 1 base. From germline, CDR1 is SNHLY and CDR2 FYNNEI. This CDR3 region has 15 residues. The CDR3 loop is CASRLDRGGTDTQYF. The CDR3 DNA follows: TGTGCCAGCAGGCTGGACAGGGGAGGCACAGATACGCAGTATTTT. The variable domain in full, with the rest retrieved from reference TRBV2 and TRBJ2-3, is EPEVTQTPSHQVTQMGQEVILRCVPISNHLYFYWYRQILGQKVEFLVSFYNNEISEKSEIFDDQFSVERPDGSNFTLKIRSTKLEDSAMYFCASRLDRGGTDTQYFGPGTRLTVL.

This chain uses TRBV24-1 with TRBJ2-5; tentatively, D is TRBD1 or TRBD2 (5 bases each). CDR1 and CDR2 from the germline V gene are KGHDR and SFDVKD. The CDR3 has 15 residues. Trimming took off 1 base at V and 1 base at J, with 9 bases between the two ends. In nucleotides, the CDR3 is TGTGCCACCAGTGATTTAGAGGGGTTCCAAGAGACCCAGTACTTC. It encodes CATSDLEGFQETQYF.

This chain's CDR3 is CASSSTKTTNEKLFF. The CDR3 nucleotides read TGTGCCAGCAGCTCAACGAAAACAACTAATGAAAAACTGTTTTTT. The rearrangement uses TRBV7-9 and TRBJ1-4; no definite D call. V shed 4 bases and J shed 0 bases, with 9 bases lying between them. This CDR3 contains 15 residues. Germline CDR1 reads SEHNR; CDR2 reads FQNEAQ (reference sequence).

The genes are TRBV10-3 and TRBJ2-7; maybe TRBD2 (5 bases). Per germline, CDR1 ENHRY and CDR2 SYGVKD. Trimming shortened V by 4 bases and J by 6 bases, and 7 bases separated the two germline ends. CDR3 length: 11 residues. CDR3 in DNA: TGTGCCATCAGTGCTGGGAGCGAGCAGTACGTC. It encodes CAISAGSEQYV.

The gene calls are TRBV6-1 and TRBJ2-3, with 12 positions matching TRBD2. CDR3 length equals 17 residues. Per the germline V gene, CDR1 is MNHNS and CDR2 is SASEGT. V shed 1 base, J shed 4 bases, and the junction held 6 bases outside the gene matches. The CDR3 DNA is TGTGCCAGCAGTGAAGTTCTGACTAGCGGGGGCGCAGATACGCAGTATTTT. It is translated as CASSEVLTSGGADTQYF.

V gene TRBV10-2 combines with J gene TRBJ1-2; maybe TRBD1 (6 bases). Germline lookup yields CDR1 WSHSY and CDR2 SAAADI. V shed 4 bases and J shed 8 bases, with 11 bases lying between them. The CDR3 is made up of 12 amino acids. The CDR3 region has the DNA TGCGCCAGCAGTGGGACAGTCTGGGGCTACACCTTC. The encoded protein is CASSGTVWGYTF.

The chain has TRBV29-1 and TRBJ2-1; D might be TRBD1 (6 bases). Germline V gene sequence: CDR1 SQVTM, CDR2 ANQGSEA. CDR3 length: 14 residues. V was trimmed by 6 bases and J by 7 bases, leaving 19 bases between them. CDR3 sequence (DNA): TGCAGCGTCGGGACATACGCCCTTTTAAATGAGCAGTTCTTC. This encodes CSVGTYALLNEQFF.